The next 21 T cell receptor beta chains were all read from a single sample in a study of PD-L1 blockade in urothelial cancer. Profiling relied on immunoSEQ multiplex PCR, and the TCRdb table lists in-frame clones only, not all of them. The table includes tens of thousands of clones, 85% to 95% detected once. Specimen: PBMCs, collected around atezolizumab (anti-PD-L1) treatment. All receptors derive from a man aged 60-69 years with urothelial cancer.

This sequence joins TRBV6-5 and TRBJ1-6, with TRBD1 as a possible D gene (5 bases). The germline V gene encodes CDR1 MNHEY and CDR2 SVGAGI. The V gene lost 0 bases and the J gene lost 10 bases, with 10 bases spanning the gap. CDR3 length: 14 residues. CDR3 region: CASSYSGAGSPLHF. The CDR3 DNA sequence: TGTGCCAGCAGTTACTCTGGGGCTGGGTCACCCCTCCACTTT.

The chain recombines TRBV6-1 with TRBJ2-1; TRBD2 agrees at 8 bases. With 2 bases clipped from V and 7 bases from J, the junction kept 4 bases outside the gene matches. Germline CDR1 is MNHNS and CDR2 is SASEGT. This CDR3 is 14 amino acids long. CDR3 in amino acids: CASSELAGGNEQFF. The DNA for the CDR3 is TGTGCCAGCAGTGAACTTGCGGGAGGAAATGAGCAGTTCTTC.

This clone was counted a single time. The V call is TRBV28, the J call TRBJ2-1; TRBD2 matches 10 bases. The CDR3 covers 15 residues. Germline V gives CDR1 MDHEN, CDR2 SYDVKM. V dropped 7 bases and J dropped 6; count of bases not matched to a gene: 9. CDR3 in DNA: TGTGCCAGCATGAAGATTGGACTAGCGGCCAATGAGCAGTTCTTC. Protein sequence: CASMKIGLAANEQFF. The whole variable domain, filled in from reference TRBV28 and TRBJ2-1, reads DVKVTQSSRYLVKRTGEKVFLECVQDMDHENMFWYRQDPGLGLRLIYFSYDVKMKEKGDIPEGYSVSREKKERFSLILESASTNQTSMYLCASMKIGLAANEQFFGPGTRLTVL.

This chain links TRBV15 with TRBJ2-7, with 7 bases that match TRBD2. Germline CDR1 and CDR2: LNHNV and YYDKDF (reference sequence). CDR3 size: 14 residues. With V trimmed by 3 bases and J by 5 bases, 7 bases remained unmatched. Here the CDR3 DNA reads TGTGCCACCAGCAGCCGAACCGGGAGGAACGAGCAGTACTTC. Translated: CATSSRTGRNEQYF.

This chain uses TRBV21-1 with TRBJ1-2. TRBV21-1 is described as a pseudogene. This CDR3 contains 14 residues. DNA of the CDR3: TGTGCCAGCAGCGCCTCTAAGAGGGCCCATGGCTACACCTTC. Its protein product is CASSASKRAHGYTF.

This chain connects TRBV30 to TRBJ2-7; tentatively, D is TRBD2 (6 bases). CDR1 and CDR2 from the germline V gene are GTSNPN and SVGIG (reference sequence). Between the trimmed V and J ends, which lost 2 bases and 6 bases, there was a span of 14 bases. The CDR3 length is 13 residues. The CDR3 loop reads CAWSWGERAEQYF. The CDR3 bases are TGTGCCTGGAGTTGGGGGGAGCGGGCCGAGCAGTACTTC.

V is TRBV4-2 and J is TRBJ2-7, with 8 bases fitting TRBD1. The CDR3 has 16 amino acids. J lost 3 bases, V lost 2 bases, and 9 bases had no gene match. Germline CDR1 and CDR2: LGHNA and YNFKEQ. The CDR3 is CASSQPWETGGYEQYF. As DNA, the CDR3 is TGTGCCAGCAGCCAACCGTGGGAAACAGGGGGCTACGAGCAGTACTTC.

This clone appeared a few times. The chain uses TRBV5-1 and TRBJ1-1, with TRBD1 as a possible D gene (6 bases). The CDR3 runs 13 residues. In germline, CDR1 is SGHRS, CDR2 YFSETQ. The V end lost 4 bases, the J end lost 8 bases, and 15 bases lay between the germline ends. The CDR3 here is CASSQNQGREAFF. The CDR3 nucleotides are TGCGCCAGCAGCCAAAACCAGGGGAGAGAAGCTTTCTTT.

The chain carries TRBV4-1 and TRBJ1-1; D unresolved. The CDR3 is 13 residues long. V lost 4 bases to trimming and J lost 3 bases, with 9 bases between them. The germline V gene has CDR1 MGHRA and CDR2 YSYEKL. For the CDR3, the DNA is TGCGCCAGCAGCCTCCGACGGGACACTGAAGCTTTCTTT. The encoded protein is CASSLRRDTEAFF.

The chain combines TRBV2 with TRBJ1-1; D ambiguous. This CDR3 contains 13 residues. Trimming pared 2 bases from V and 5 bases from J, leaving 9 bases between. Germline V CDR1 and CDR2: SNHLY, FYNNEI. The CDR3 loop is CASSENPQTEAFF. The CDR3 nucleotides are TGTGCCAGCAGTGAAAATCCACAAACTGAAGCTTTCTTT.

The V call is TRBV27, the J call TRBJ2-1; 7 nucleotides align to TRBD2. Germline CDR1 MNHEY, CDR2 SMNVEV (reference sequence). V trimming: 8 bases; J trimming: 0 bases; junction bases outside the gene matches: 16. This CDR3 comprises 18 residues. The CDR3 loop is CASFLGGDRLLSYNEQFF. In nucleotides, the CDR3 is TGTGCCAGCTTCCTGGGGGGGGATAGGCTGCTCTCCTACAATGAGCAGTTCTTC.

V is TRBV7-2 and J is TRBJ1-1; 7 nucleotides match TRBD1. Germline V gene sequence: CDR1 SGHTA, CDR2 FQGNSA. The CDR3 runs to 15 residues. The V segment lost 5 bases and the J segment 3 bases; nucleotides outside the gene matches: 9. For the CDR3, the DNA is TGTGCCAGCAGCCCCCGACAGGGAGGTGACACTGAAGCTTTCTTT. It encodes CASSPRQGGDTEAFF.

V is TRBV6-4 and J is TRBJ2-1; D remains unclear. Germline CDR1 is MRHNA and CDR2 is SNTAGT. V was pared by 4 bases and J by 9 bases, with 19 bases between. The CDR3 is 15 residues long. The CDR3 DNA follows: TGTGCCAGCAGTGTCGGCGCTAGTGCCTCGAGTGAGCAGTTCTTC. Translation gives CASSVGASASSEQFF.

The chain couples TRBV29-1 to TRBJ2-4; 8 nucleotides match TRBD2. CDR1 is SQVTM and CDR2 is ANQGSEA in the germline V gene. The junction had 13 bases not matched to a gene; V was cut back by 0 bases and J by 6 bases. The CDR3 sequence is 17 residues long. The DNA of the CDR3 is TGCAGCGTTGAAGAGGGAATTCCGGGACTAGGGGGAAACATTCAGTACTTC. It encodes CSVEEGIPGLGGNIQYF.

This chain uses TRBV6-5 with TRBJ2-7, with D possibly TRBD1 on 7 matching bases. CDR3 length: 15 amino acids. V shed 6 bases and J shed 4 bases, with 19 bases lying between them. Germline assignment: CDR1 MNHEY and CDR2 SVGAGI. CDR3 amino acids: CASRERLEQGYEQYF. CDR3 nucleotides: TGTGCCAGCAGAGAAAGACTAGAACAGGGGTACGAGCAGTACTTC.

V usage is TRBV5-6 and J usage is TRBJ2-5; D is perhaps TRBD2 (7 bases). Trimming stripped 4 bases from V and 5 bases from J, with 9 bases between. From germline, CDR1 is SGHDT and CDR2 YYEEEE. There are 12 residues in the CDR3. The CDR3 sequence: CASSRGAETQYF. The CDR3 DNA reads as TGTGCCAGCAGCCGGGGGGCCGAGACCCAGTACTTC.

The chain has TRBV10-1 and TRBJ2-1; 9 nucleotides line up with TRBD1. With 6 bases clipped from V and 7 bases from J, the junction kept 7 bases outside the gene matches. The germline V gene encodes CDR1 WNHNN and CDR2 SYGVQD (reference sequence). The CDR3 runs to 14 residues. The CDR3 DNA is TGCGCCAGCAGGGCGGGACAGGGACAAAATGAGCAGTTCTTC. Its protein product is CASRAGQGQNEQFF.

The chain uses TRBV6-1 and TRBJ1-6, with 9 nucleotides matching TRBD1. The V gene end was trimmed by 2 bases and the J gene end by 8 bases; junction bases not matched to a gene: 13. The V gene's germline CDR1 is MNHNS and CDR2 SASEGT. The CDR3 covers 18 residues. The CDR3 is CASSERGGGTGSYSPLHF. In DNA form, the CDR3 reads TGTGCCAGCAGTGAAAGGGGCGGGGGGACAGGGTCGTATTCACCCCTCCACTTT.

The chain recombines TRBV2 with TRBJ1-4; TRBD1 matches 9 bases. The germline V gene has CDR1 SNHLY and CDR2 FYNNEI. This CDR3 has 12 amino acids. The trim removed 4 bases at V and 10 bases at J, leaving 1 base unmatched. In DNA form, the CDR3 reads TGTGCCAGCAGTGGGACAGGGGCAAAACTGTTTTTT. Translating it yields CASSGTGAKLFF.

The gene calls are TRBV4-1 and TRBJ2-5, with D tentatively TRBD2 (5 bases). This CDR3 has 16 residues. Germline CDR1 reads MGHRA; CDR2 reads YSYEKL. V lost 0 bases and J lost 7, with 18 bases in between. The CDR3 sequence is CASSQEADGRRWTQYF. For the CDR3, the DNA is TGCGCCAGCAGCCAAGAGGCCGATGGCCGGAGGTGGACCCAGTACTTC.

This clone occurred once. Here the CDR3 reads CASSRDWNTEAFF. CDR3 sequence (DNA): TGTGCCAGCAGTCGGGACTGGAACACTGAAGCTTTCTTT. The rearrangement links TRBV6-5 to TRBJ1-1, with D possibly matching TRBD1 (5 bases). In germline, CDR1 is MNHEY, CDR2 SVGAGI. With 5 bases removed from V and 1 base from J, the gap between germline ends came to 8 bases. This CDR3 comprises 13 residues.